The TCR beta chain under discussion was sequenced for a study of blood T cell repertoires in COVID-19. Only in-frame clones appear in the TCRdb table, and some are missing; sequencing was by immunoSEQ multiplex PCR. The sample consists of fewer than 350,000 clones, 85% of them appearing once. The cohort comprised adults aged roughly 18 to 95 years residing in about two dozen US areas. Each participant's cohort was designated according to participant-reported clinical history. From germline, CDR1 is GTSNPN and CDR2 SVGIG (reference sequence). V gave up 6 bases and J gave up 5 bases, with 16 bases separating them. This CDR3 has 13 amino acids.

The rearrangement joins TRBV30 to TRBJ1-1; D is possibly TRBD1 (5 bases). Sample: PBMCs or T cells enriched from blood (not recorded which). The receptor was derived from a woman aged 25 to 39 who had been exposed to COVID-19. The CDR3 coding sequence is TGTGCCTGTACCCGGGGGGGGAGGACTGAAGCTTTCTTT. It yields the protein CACTRGGRTEAFF.